The 18 T cell receptor beta chains below all came from one sample that was sequenced in a study of a mutant IDH1 vaccine in newly diagnosed glioma. Their recognized antigens are unknown. The time point denotes: week 5, during vaccination. The vaccine gave 300 ug of a 20-mer mutant IDH1 peptide subcutaneously per dose. Profiling relied on immunoSEQ multiplex PCR, and the TCRdb table lists in-frame clones only, not all of them. The sample contains fewer than 65,000 clones, around 81% of which appear only once. The material sequenced was PBMCs, taken from a glioma patient whose treatment included an IDH1 peptide vaccine. Receptors were obtained from a man aged 25 to 40 with glioma.

The chain employs TRBV5-1 and TRBJ1-1; 8 bases line up with TRBD1. Trimming cost V 0 bases and J 4 bases; bases outside gene matches: 8. Germline CDR1 SGHRS, CDR2 YFSETQ. The CDR3 is 16 residues long. CDR3 protein: CASSLERAGQVTEAFF. Here the CDR3 DNA reads TGCGCCAGCAGCTTGGAACGAGCGGGACAGGTCACTGAAGCTTTCTTT.

CDR3 sequence: CASSERAGGLSPLHF. The DNA of the CDR3 is TGCGCCAGCAGTGAAAGGGCGGGGGGCCTTTCACCCCTCCACTTT. The gene calls are TRBV10-2 and TRBJ1-6; perhaps TRBD1 as D (6 bases). The V gene lost 3 bases and the J gene lost 9 bases, with 15 bases spanning the gap. Germline values: CDR1 WSHSY, CDR2 SAAADI. The CDR3 contains 15 residues.

J is TRBJ1-1 and V is TRBV28; D possibly corresponds to TRBD1 (6 bases). Per the germline V gene, CDR1 is MDHEN and CDR2 is SYDVKM. CDR3 length equals 13 residues. V was pared by 6 bases and J by 5 bases, with 13 bases between. CDR3 amino acids: CASRRTGSTEAFF. CDR3 sequence (DNA): TGTGCCAGCAGGCGCACAGGGTCGACTGAAGCTTTCTTT.

The sample holds a few counts of this clone. The chain combines TRBV2 with TRBJ1-1; tentatively, D is TRBD1 (5 bases). V lost 4 bases and J 0 bases, leaving 21 bases between the germline ends. The CDR3 spans 18 residues. Looked up from germline, CDR1 is SNHLY and CDR2 is FYNNEI. CDR3 nucleotides: TGTGCCAGCAGTGTAGGTTCTAATCGACAGCCTATGAACACTGAAGCTTTCTTT. It translates to CASSVGSNRQPMNTEAFF.

The CDR3: CASRDFSDTANYGYTF. The CDR3 region has the DNA TGTGCCAGTAGGGATTTCTCGGACACAGCTAACTATGGCTACACCTTC. The V gene is TRBV19, the J gene TRBJ1-2; tentative D call: TRBD1 (5 bases). CDR1 LNHDA and CDR2 SQIVND come from the germline V gene (reference sequence). Trimming stripped 6 bases from V and 0 bases from J, with 17 bases between. CDR3 length: 16 residues.

V is TRBV25-1 and J is TRBJ1-1; D gene unclear. V gave up 7 bases and J gave up 2 bases, with 14 bases separating them. This CDR3 has 14 amino acids. Germline V lookup: CDR1 MGHDK, CDR2 SYGVNS. The CDR3 region is CASTRTGRNTEAFF. The CDR3 region has the DNA TGTGCCAGCACTCGGACGGGAAGAAACACTGAAGCTTTCTTT.

CDR3: CAISAGTGLFDEQYF. The CDR3 coding sequence is TGTGCCATCAGCGCCGGGACAGGGCTTTTCGACGAGCAGTACTTC. The chain couples TRBV10-3 to TRBJ2-7; TRBD1 matches 9 bases. Per germline, CDR1 ENHRY and CDR2 SYGVKD. CDR3 size: 15 residues. V dropped 6 bases and J dropped 5; count of bases not matched to a gene: 11.

This clone is a singleton in its sample. Mismatch with germline at one junction end may stem from a read error. V is TRBV29-1 and J is TRBJ1-1; 8 positions match TRBD1. Per germline, CDR1 SQVTM and CDR2 ANQGSEA. The CDR3 has 12 amino acids. CDR3 bases: TGCAGCGCCACCATAGGACAGGGAGAAGTTTTCTTT. It specifies CSATIGQGEVFF.

The chain recombines TRBV4-1 with TRBJ2-7; 7 bases match TRBD2. The V and J ends lost 6 bases and 2 bases, in that order; junction bases with no gene match: 1. This CDR3 spans 12 amino acids. CDR1 is MGHRA, CDR2 YSYEKL, per germline. Here the CDR3 reads CASRGGTYEQYF. The CDR3 bases are TGCGCCAGCAGGGGGGGGACCTACGAGCAGTACTTC.

The gene calls are TRBV6-1 and TRBJ2-5, with D hard to call. Gene TRBJ2-7 matches the end of the DNA better, so the J call may be wrong. Germline V gene data show CDR1 as MNHNS and CDR2 as SASEGT. This CDR3 spans 15 amino acids. CDR3 DNA: TGTGCCAGCAGTGAAGATGGCAATTTCCCCTACGAGCAGTACTTC. The encoded protein is CASSEDGNFPYEQYF.

This chain connects TRBV23-1 to TRBJ2-7; no clear D. TRBV23-1 is sorted into the ORF group, with uncertain function. The CDR3 extends over 13 amino acids. V lost 2 bases and J lost 0, with 5 bases in between. The CDR3 region has the DNA TGCGCCAGCAGTCAAAACAACTCCTACGAGCAGTACTTC. This codes for CASSQNNSYEQYF.

Written as DNA, the CDR3 is TGTGCCAGCAGTTACTCGACTAGCACAGATACGCAGTATTTT. Protein product: CASSYSTSTDTQYF. The V and J genes are TRBV6-6 and TRBJ2-3, with D hard to call. Per germline, CDR1 MNHNY and CDR2 SVGAGI (reference sequence). V was shortened by 0 bases and J by 0 bases, with 4 bases between the two germline ends. The CDR3 totals 14 residues.

The chain combines TRBV5-6 with TRBJ2-7; no clear D. The CDR3 totals 14 residues. Germline assignment: CDR1 SGHDT and CDR2 YYEEEE. V shed 2 bases and J shed 2 bases, with 11 bases lying between them. CDR3 DNA sequence: TGTGCCAGCAGCTTAACGAACGGGCCCTACGAGCAGTACTTC. It codes for CASSLTNGPYEQYF.

V and J are TRBV11-2 and TRBJ1-1; a possible D gene is TRBD1 (5 bases). The CDR3 sequence is 13 residues long. V lost 11 bases to trimming and J lost 6 bases, with 19 bases between them. Per the germline V gene, CDR1 is SGHAT and CDR2 is FQNNGV. CDR3 DNA sequence: TGTGCCGGCTCCTACGGGGGGATCTCTGAAGCTTTCTTT. This codes for CAGSYGGISEAFF.

The V gene is TRBV5-5, the J gene TRBJ1-2; TRBD1 is a possible D gene (6 bases). CDR3 length equals 16 residues. Germline CDR1 and CDR2: SGHKS and YYEKEE (reference sequence). Deletions cut 4 bases from V and 0 bases from J, with 16 bases between. The CDR3 here is CASSDRTATANYGYTF. DNA of the CDR3: TGTGCCAGCAGCGACCGGACAGCCACCGCTAACTATGGCTACACCTTC.

Concerning this clone: Sequence at one end of the junction differs from germline and may be a read error. The chain couples TRBV6-5 to TRBJ1-5; TRBD1 matches at 7 bases. Germline V gene data show CDR1 as MNHEY and CDR2 as SVGAGI. The CDR3 is 14 amino acids. Here the CDR3 reads CASSLGQDVQPRHF. CDR3 sequence (DNA): TGTGCCAGCTCCTTAGGACAGGATGTGCAGCCCCGGCATTTT.

V usage is TRBV5-5 and J usage is TRBJ1-5, with 9 bases lining up with TRBD1. The CDR3 is 15 amino acids. Trimming cost V 4 bases and J 6 bases; bases outside gene matches: 8. The germline V gene encodes CDR1 SGHKS and CDR2 YYEKEE (reference sequence). CDR3 protein: CASSPQGASGQPQHF. The DNA for the CDR3 is TGTGCCAGCAGCCCACAGGGGGCTTCCGGTCAGCCCCAGCATTTT.

The chain has TRBV2 and TRBJ2-7, with a weak D call TRBD2 (5 bases). With 4 bases removed from V and 7 bases from J, the gap between germline ends came to 17 bases. Germline CDR1 reads SNHLY; CDR2 reads FYNNEI. The CDR3 sequence is 14 residues long. The CDR3 nucleotides read TGTGCCAGCAGTGCCTCGGGCCCATCGGGGGAGCAGTACTTC. The encoded protein is CASSASGPSGEQYF.